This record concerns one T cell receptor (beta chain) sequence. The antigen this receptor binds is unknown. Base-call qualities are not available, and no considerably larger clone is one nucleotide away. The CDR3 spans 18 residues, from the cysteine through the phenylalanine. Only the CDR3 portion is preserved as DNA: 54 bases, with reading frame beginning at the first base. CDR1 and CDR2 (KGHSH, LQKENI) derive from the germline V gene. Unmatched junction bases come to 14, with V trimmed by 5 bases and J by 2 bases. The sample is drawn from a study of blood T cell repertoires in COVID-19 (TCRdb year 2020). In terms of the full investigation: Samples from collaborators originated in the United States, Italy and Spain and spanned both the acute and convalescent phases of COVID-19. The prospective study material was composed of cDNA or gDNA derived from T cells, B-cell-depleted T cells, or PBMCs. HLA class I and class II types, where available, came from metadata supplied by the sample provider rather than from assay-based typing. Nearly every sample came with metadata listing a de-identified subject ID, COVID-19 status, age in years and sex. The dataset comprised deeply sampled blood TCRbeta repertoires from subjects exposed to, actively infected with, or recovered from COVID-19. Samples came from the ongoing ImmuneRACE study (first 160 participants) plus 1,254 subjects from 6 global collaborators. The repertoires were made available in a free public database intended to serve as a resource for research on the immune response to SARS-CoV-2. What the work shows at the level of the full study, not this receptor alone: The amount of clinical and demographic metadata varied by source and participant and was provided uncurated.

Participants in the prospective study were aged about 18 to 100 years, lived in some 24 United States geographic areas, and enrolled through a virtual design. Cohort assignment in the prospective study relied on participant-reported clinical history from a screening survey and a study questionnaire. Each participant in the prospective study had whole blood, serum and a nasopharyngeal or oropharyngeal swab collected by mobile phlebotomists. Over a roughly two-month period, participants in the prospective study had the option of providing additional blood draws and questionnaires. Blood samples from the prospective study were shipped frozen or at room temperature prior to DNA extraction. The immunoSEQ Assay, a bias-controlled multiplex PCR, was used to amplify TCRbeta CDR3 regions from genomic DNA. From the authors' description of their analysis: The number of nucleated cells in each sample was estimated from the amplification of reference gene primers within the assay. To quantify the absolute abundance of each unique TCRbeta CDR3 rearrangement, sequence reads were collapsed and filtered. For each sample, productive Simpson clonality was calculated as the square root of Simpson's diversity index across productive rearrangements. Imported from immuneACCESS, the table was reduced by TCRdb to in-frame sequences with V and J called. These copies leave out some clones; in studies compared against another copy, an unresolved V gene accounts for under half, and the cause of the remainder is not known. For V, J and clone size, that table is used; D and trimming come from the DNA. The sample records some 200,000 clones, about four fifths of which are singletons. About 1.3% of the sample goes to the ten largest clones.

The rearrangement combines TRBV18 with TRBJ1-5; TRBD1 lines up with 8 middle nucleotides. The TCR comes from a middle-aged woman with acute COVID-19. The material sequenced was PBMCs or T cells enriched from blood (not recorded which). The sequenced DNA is TGTGCCAGCTCAGAGACCATTTCAGGGGGCGGTGGCAATCAGCCCCAGCATTTT. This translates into CASSETISGGGGNQPQHF.